This T cell receptor beta chain is from a study of radiation and T cells in renal cell carcinoma. Study observations and caveats: Without pretreatment biopsies, baseline tumor clonotype presence was undetermined. In blood, top tumor clones expanded by 2 weeks, shrinking by 4.

Remarks on this clone: No antigen is known for it. The sample holds other DNA sequences that translate to the same CDR3.

Using immunoSEQ multiplex PCR, the repertoire was profiled, and TCRdb retains in-frame clones only, with some absent. The repertoire holds around 140,000 clones, over 80% seen once, with 20% to 25% in the top ten. Germline assignment: CDR1 SEHNR and CDR2 FQNEAQ (reference sequence). Trimming removed 1 base from V and 6 bases from J, with 4 bases in between. The CDR3 covers 12 residues. Time point described: baseline pretreatment blood. Documented treatment: 15 Gy SBRT to primary tumor, nephrectomy 4 weeks later. Serial blood draws occurred at baseline and 2 and 4 weeks post-SBRT. Clear cell pathology was present in this patient's renal cell carcinoma.

V and J are TRBV7-9 and TRBJ1-5; D gene uncertain. The sequence derives from a woman aged 45-65 years with renal cell carcinoma. The sample consisted of blood, taken from a patient whose treatment included radiotherapy and nephrectomy. CDR3 in DNA: TGTGCCAGCAGCTTAGGAGGTCAGCCCCAGCATTTT. Its protein product is CASSLGGQPQHF.